These T cell receptor beta chains were read from a single sample in a study of blood T cell repertoires in COVID-19. Using immunoSEQ multiplex PCR, the repertoire was profiled, and TCRdb retains in-frame clones only, with some absent. The data show about 290,000 clones, with 75% to 90% seen just once and 1.5% to 2% held by the top ten. The sequenced material came from PBMCs or T cells enriched from blood (not recorded which). The receptors come from a woman aged 40 to 50 who had recovered from COVID-19. Both conserved end residues are part of each CDR3. Fields, in order: clone size, V gene, J gene, D gene, CDR3 DNA, CDR3 protein. The D gene is left open where the match is weak. Size is omitted from some rows. Given values are once, few, many or a class for expanded clones.

abundance: once
v_gene: TRBV2
j_gene: TRBJ2-3
d_gene: TRBD2
CDR3nt: TGTGCCAGCAGTACTAGCGGGGGCACAGATACGCAGTATTTT
CDR3aa: CASSTSGGTDTQYF

abundance: -
v_gene: TRBV25-1
j_gene: TRBJ2-7
d_gene: TRBD1
CDR3nt: TGTGCCAGCAGCTTAGGGACAGGGGGTTTCTACGAGCAGTACTTC
CDR3aa: CASSLGTGGFYEQYF

abundance: -
v_gene: TRBV4-1
j_gene: TRBJ2-5
d_gene: TRBD2
CDR3nt: TGCGCCAGCAGCCAAGTTACCCGTCCGGGACTAGCGGGGGGACGTAGGCAAGAGACCCAGTACTTC
CDR3aa: CASSQVTRPGLAGGRRQETQYF

abundance: -
v_gene: TRBV27
j_gene: TRBJ2-2
d_gene: -
CDR3nt: TGTGCCAGCGGGGGGACGGCGAACACCGGGGAGCTGTTTTTT
CDR3aa: CASGGTANTGELFF

abundance: -
v_gene: TRBV7-2
j_gene: TRBJ2-3
d_gene: -
CDR3nt: TGTGCCAGCAGCTTCAACGGGGGCACAGATACGCAGTATTTT
CDR3aa: CASSFNGGTDTQYF

abundance: -
v_gene: TRBV6-1
j_gene: TRBJ2-2
d_gene: TRBD2
CDR3nt: TGTGCCAGCAGTTCGGGACTAGCGGCCGGGGAGCTGTTTTTT
CDR3aa: CASSSGLAAGELFF

abundance: -
v_gene: TRBV28
j_gene: TRBJ1-5
d_gene: -
CDR3nt: TGTGCCAGCAGTTTGCCAGGGTATAGGAATCAGCCCCAGCATTTT
CDR3aa: CASSLPGYRNQPQHF

abundance: -
v_gene: TRBV27
j_gene: TRBJ1-3
d_gene: -
CDR3nt: TGTGCCAGCAGTTTTAGCGCAGGAAACACCATATATTTT
CDR3aa: CASSFSAGNTIYF

abundance: few
v_gene: TRBV5-4
j_gene: TRBJ2-1
d_gene: TRBD2
CDR3nt: TGTGCCAGCAGCCGTGGACTAGCGGTCTCCTACAATGAGCAGTTCTTC
CDR3aa: CASSRGLAVSYNEQFF

abundance: -
v_gene: TRBV7-8
j_gene: TRBJ1-5
d_gene: -
CDR3nt: TGTGCCAGCAGCTCAAGGACAGCTTTCAATCAGCCCCAGCATTTT
CDR3aa: CASSSRTAFNQPQHF

abundance: once
v_gene: TRBV30
j_gene: TRBJ1-4
d_gene: TRBD1
CDR3nt: TGTGCCTGGGCCACAGGGGGGCATGAAAAACTGTTTTTT
CDR3aa: CAWATGGHEKLFF

abundance: -
v_gene: TRBV4-2
j_gene: TRBJ2-7
d_gene: TRBD1
CDR3nt: TGTGCCAGCAGCCAGGACGGACAGGGATACTACGAGCAGTACTTC
CDR3aa: CASSQDGQGYYEQYF

abundance: -
v_gene: TRBV19
j_gene: TRBJ1-5
d_gene: TRBD1
CDR3nt: TGTGCCAGTAGTATTGGGACAGACAATCAGCCCCAGCATTTT
CDR3aa: CASSIGTDNQPQHF

abundance: -
v_gene: TRBV5-1
j_gene: TRBJ2-1
d_gene: -
CDR3nt: TGCGCCAGCAGCTTTGGGGCACGCAGGGAGCAGTTCTTC
CDR3aa: CASSFGARREQFF

abundance: -
v_gene: TRBV30
j_gene: TRBJ1-3
d_gene: -
CDR3nt: TGTGCCTGGGCCCCGACAGGTTTTGACGGAAACACCATATATTTT
CDR3aa: CAWAPTGFDGNTIYF

abundance: -
v_gene: TRBV7-9
j_gene: TRBJ2-7
d_gene: -
CDR3nt: TGTGCCAGCAGCCCCAGCCGGGGGTTGGGATACTACGAGCAGTACTTC
CDR3aa: CASSPSRGLGYYEQYF

abundance: -
v_gene: TRBV10-2
j_gene: TRBJ1-1
d_gene: TRBD1
CDR3nt: TGCGCCACCCGGGACAGGGGCACTGAAGCTTTCTTT
CDR3aa: CATRDRGTEAFF

abundance: once
v_gene: TRBV29-1
j_gene: TRBJ1-5
d_gene: TRBD1
CDR3nt: TGCAGCGCTGGGACAGGTAGAGAACAGCCCCAGCATTTT
CDR3aa: CSAGTGREQPQHF

abundance: -
v_gene: TRBV5-6
j_gene: TRBJ2-1
d_gene: TRBD2
CDR3nt: TGTGCCAGCAGCTTGCCCCCTAGCGGGAGGAATGAGCAGTTCTTC
CDR3aa: CASSLPPSGRNEQFF

abundance: many
v_gene: TRBV25-1
j_gene: TRBJ1-2
d_gene: TRBD1
CDR3nt: TGTGCCAGCAGTGAATTACAGGGGACGAGTGGCTACACCTTC
CDR3aa: CASSELQGTSGYTF

abundance: -
v_gene: TRBV5-3
j_gene: TRBJ1-4
d_gene: -
CDR3nt: TGTGCCAGAAGCTTCAGGGGAAATGAAAAACTGTTTTTT
CDR3aa: CARSFRGNEKLFF

abundance: -
v_gene: TRBV5-6
j_gene: TRBJ2-7
d_gene: TRBD2
CDR3nt: TGTGCCAGCAGCAAGGGACTAGCGGGGGAGTTATACGAGCAGTACTTC
CDR3aa: CASSKGLAGELYEQYF

abundance: -
v_gene: TRBV2
j_gene: TRBJ1-5
d_gene: TRBD1
CDR3nt: TGTGCCAGCAGAAAGGACAGGGTGGGCAATCAGCCCCAGCATTTT
CDR3aa: CASRKDRVGNQPQHF

abundance: -
v_gene: TRBV18
j_gene: TRBJ1-1
d_gene: TRBD1
CDR3nt: TGTGCCAGCTCACCGAGACAGGGGGGAATGAACACTGAAGCTTTCTTT
CDR3aa: CASSPRQGGMNTEAFF

abundance: once
v_gene: TRBV2
j_gene: TRBJ2-2
d_gene: -
CDR3nt: TGTGCCAGCAGCGATTACAGGGTGGCCGGGGAGCTGTTTTTT
CDR3aa: CASSDYRVAGELFF

abundance: -
v_gene: TRBV10-3
j_gene: TRBJ1-1
d_gene: -
CDR3nt: TGTGCCATCGCGTCCAGCGGCTGGAACACTGAAGCTTTCTTT
CDR3aa: CAIASSGWNTEAFF

abundance: -
v_gene: TRBV29-1
j_gene: TRBJ2-1
d_gene: TRBD2
CDR3nt: TGCAGCCCTGGGACTAGCGGGAGCCATGAGCAGTTCTTC
CDR3aa: CSPGTSGSHEQFF

abundance: -
v_gene: TRBV4-3
j_gene: TRBJ2-3
d_gene: -
CDR3nt: TGCGCCAGCAGCGGGACTGACGCAGATACGCAGTATTTT
CDR3aa: CASSGTDADTQYF

abundance: -
v_gene: TRBV4-2
j_gene: TRBJ1-1
d_gene: -
CDR3nt: TGTGCCAGCAGCCAAGATTGGTCGGACACTGAAGCTTTCTTT
CDR3aa: CASSQDWSDTEAFF